These 23 T cell receptor beta chains were sequenced from one sample in a study of blood T cell repertoires in COVID-19. Measured with immunoSEQ multiplex PCR; TCRdb has only the in-frame clones, and not every one. The sample includes tens of thousands of clones, more than 75% of them seen just once. The sample consisted of peripheral blood. These receptors all stem from a man aged 35-49 years with COVID-19, enrolled during active disease.

This clone has a single count. The chain joins TRBV28 to TRBJ2-1, with 10 bases aligning to TRBD1. CDR1 is MDHEN and CDR2 is SYDVKM in the germline V gene. There are 15 residues in the CDR3. The V gene end was trimmed by 5 bases and the J gene end by 6 bases; junction bases not matched to a gene: 7. This chain's CDR3 is CASSTGQGDRNEQFF. For the CDR3, the DNA is TGTGCCAGCAGTACCGGACAGGGGGATCGCAATGAGCAGTTCTTC. The full variable domain, rest sourced from reference TRBV28 and TRBJ2-1, is DVKVTQSSRYLVKRTGEKVFLECVQDMDHENMFWYRQDPGLGLRLIYFSYDVKMKEKGDIPEGYSVSREKKERFSLILESASTNQTSMYLCASSTGQGDRNEQFFGPGTRLTVL.

The J gene is TRBJ2-1, the V gene TRBV10-1; maybe TRBD2 (5 bases). Between the trimmed V and J ends, which lost 4 bases and 6 bases, there was a span of 13 bases. Germline V CDR1 and CDR2: WNHNN, SYGVQD (reference sequence). The CDR3 sequence is 14 residues long. CDR3 protein: CASSAGSPGNEQFF. CDR3 nucleotide sequence: TGCGCCAGCAGTGCGGGGAGTCCGGGCAATGAGCAGTTCTTC.

The chain uses TRBV5-1 and TRBJ1-6, with D possibly being TRBD1 (5 bases). Trimming cost V 0 bases and J 12 bases, with 10 bases left between them. The CDR3 runs to 13 residues. The germline V gene has CDR1 SGHRS and CDR2 YFSETQ. Here the CDR3 DNA reads TGCGCCAGCAGCTTGGCAGGGATCGAACCCCTCCACTTT. Translation: CASSLAGIEPLHF.

The chain couples TRBV2 to TRBJ2-5, with TRBD2 matching over 8 bases. Per germline, CDR1 SNHLY and CDR2 FYNNEI. CDR3 length: 15 amino acids. Germline trimming cut 6 bases from V and 4 bases from J; bases unmatched to any gene: 10. CDR3 in DNA: TGTGCCAGCAGCGCTAGCGGGTTCAGGGGAGAGACCCAGTACTTC. It codes for CASSASGFRGETQYF.

This chain connects TRBV11-2 to TRBJ1-6, with unresolved D. Deletions cut 5 bases from V and 12 bases from J, with 14 bases between. This CDR3 has 13 amino acids. Germline V CDR1 and CDR2: SGHAT, FQNNGV. The CDR3 DNA reads as TGTGCCAGCAGCACCCGGGTTGAGCTACCCCTCCACTTT. Its translation is CASSTRVELPLHF.

The chain links TRBV29-1 to TRBJ2-6; D is unclear. V shed 4 bases and J shed 0 bases, with 7 bases lying between them. The CDR3 is made up of 14 amino acids. Germline V gives CDR1 SQVTM, CDR2 ANQGSEA. The CDR3 sequence is CSVAQDSGANVLTF. CDR3 nucleotides: TGCAGCGTTGCTCAGGACTCTGGGGCCAACGTCCTGACTTTC.

The chain employs TRBV2 and TRBJ2-7; D might be TRBD1 (6 bases). The germline V gene encodes CDR1 SNHLY and CDR2 FYNNEI. Trimming took off 6 bases at V and 2 bases at J, with 20 bases between the two ends. The length of the CDR3 is 16 residues. CDR3 DNA: TGTGCCAGCAGAGGCAGGGGAACCAAGGTAACCTACGAGCAGTACTTC. Protein product: CASRGRGTKVTYEQYF.

This chain uses TRBV7-9 with TRBJ2-7; TRBD1 matches at 8 bases. V lost 5 bases to trimming and J lost 4 bases; unmatched junction nucleotides: 10. The CDR3 is 15 amino acids. Germline CDR1 is SEHNR and CDR2 is FQNEAQ (reference sequence). The DNA of the CDR3 is TGTGCCAGCAGCGTTGGGTCAGGGGGCTTATACGAGCAGTACTTC. This translates into CASSVGSGGLYEQYF.

The chain carries TRBV10-3 and TRBJ2-2, with D possibly being TRBD1 (6 bases). Trimming pared 7 bases from V and 0 bases from J, leaving 9 bases between. The length of the CDR3 is 14 residues. Germline values: CDR1 ENHRY, CDR2 SYGVKD. CDR3 in amino acids: CAIKQGANTGELFF. The CDR3 coding sequence is TGTGCCATCAAACAGGGCGCGAACACCGGGGAGCTGTTTTTT.

This clone showed up just once. The rearrangement uses TRBV6-5 and TRBJ2-2, with D perhaps matching TRBD2 (5 bases). CDR3 length: 14 amino acids. Deletions cut 3 bases from V and 7 bases from J, with 12 bases between. Germline assignment: CDR1 MNHEY and CDR2 SVGAGI. Here the CDR3 reads CASSYSGVGGELFF. The CDR3 nucleotides read TGTGCCAGCAGTTATTCCGGGGTTGGCGGGGAGCTGTTTTTT.

V and J are TRBV7-9 and TRBJ2-3; 13 bases are shared with TRBD2. This CDR3 is 15 amino acids long. CDR1 is SEHNR, CDR2 FQNEAQ, per germline (reference sequence). V was clipped by 4 bases and J by 6 bases; unmatched bases: 4. The CDR3 sequence is CASSSGTSGVDTQYF. The DNA for the CDR3 is TGTGCCAGCAGCTCGGGGACTAGCGGGGTGGATACGCAGTATTTT.

The J gene is TRBJ1-5, the V gene TRBV5-5; 7 bases are a match to TRBD1. CDR1 and CDR2 (germline): SGHKS, YYEKEE (reference sequence). CDR3 length equals 14 residues. Germline trimming cut 0 bases from V and 6 bases from J; bases unmatched to any gene: 3. The CDR3 DNA sequence: TGTGCCAGCAGCTTGGCGTCAGGGGGTCAGCCCCAGCATTTT. Amino acid sequence: CASSLASGGQPQHF. The whole variable domain, filled in from reference TRBV5-5 and TRBJ1-5, reads DAGVTQSPTHLIKTRGQQVTLRCSPISGHKSVSWYQQVLGQGPQFIFQYYEKEERGRGNFPDRFSARQFPNYSSELNVNALLLGDSALYLCASSLASGGQPQHFGDGTRLSIL.

The chain carries TRBV30 and TRBJ2-3; 11 nucleotides align to TRBD2. Germline V gives CDR1 GTSNPN, CDR2 SVGIG (reference sequence). This CDR3 has 15 residues. The V segment lost 2 bases and the J segment 2 bases; nucleotides outside the gene matches: 3. CDR3 nucleotide sequence: TGTGCCTGGAGTACACTAGCGGGGGCCACAGATACGCAGTATTTT. Residues: CAWSTLAGATDTQYF. Complete variable domain (other parts from reference TRBV30 and TRBJ2-3): SQTIHQWPATLVQPVGSPLSLECTVEGTSNPNLYWYRQAAGRGLQLLFYSVGIGQISSEVPQNLSASRPQDRQFILSSKKLLLSDSGFYLCAWSTLAGATDTQYFGPGTRLTVL.

The chain combines TRBV20-1 with TRBJ2-3; TRBD2 agrees at 13 bases. The CDR3 length is 15 residues. Trimming at V came to 3 bases and at J to 3 bases, leaving 3 bases not matched to a gene. Germline loops: CDR1 DFQATT, CDR2 SNEGSKA (reference sequence). The CDR3 region is CSASTSGGATDTQYF. The CDR3 region has the DNA TGCAGTGCTAGTACTAGCGGGGGGGCTACAGATACGCAGTATTTT.

DNA for the CDR3: TGTGCCAGCTCCAAGTCAGGGGGGCCGAGCACCGGGGAGCTGTTTTTT. Its translation: CASSKSGGPSTGELFF. J is TRBJ2-2 and V is TRBV18, with D perhaps TRBD1 (7 bases). The CDR3 runs 16 residues. Germline V gene lookup returns CDR1 KGHSH and CDR2 LQKENI. V gave up 6 bases and J gave up 4 bases, with 18 bases separating them.

This chain joins TRBV4-1 and TRBJ1-2, with 7 bases matching TRBD1. Unmatched junction bases numbered 1, after V lost 4 bases and J lost 2 bases. Germline CDR1 is MGHRA and CDR2 is YSYEKL. CDR3 length: 13 amino acids. DNA of the CDR3: TGCGCCAGCAGCCTCAGGGGGAACTATGGCTACACCTTC. Its translation is CASSLRGNYGYTF.

The rearrangement uses TRBV5-1 and TRBJ2-1, with 9 positions matching TRBD1. CDR3 length equals 11 residues. CDR1 is SGHRS and CDR2 is YFSETQ in the germline V gene. After removal of 3 bases from V and 14 bases from J, the junction contained 3 bases not matched to a gene. CDR3 region: CASSSDRGEFF. Written as DNA, the CDR3 is TGCGCCAGCAGCTCTGACAGGGGGGAGTTCTTC. Full variable domain (missing parts from reference TRBV5-1 and TRBJ2-1): KAGVTQTPRYLIKTRGQQVTLSCSPISGHRSVSWYQQTPGQGLQFLFEYFSETQRNKGNFPGRFSGRQFSNSRSEMNVSTLELGDSALYLCASSSDRGEFFGPGTRLTVL.

The chain combines TRBV30 with TRBJ2-7; D remains ambiguous. Germline lookup yields CDR1 GTSNPN and CDR2 SVGIG (reference sequence). The CDR3 spans 13 residues. In DNA form, the CDR3 reads TGTGCTTGTTCGAGCCTATACCACTACGAGCAGTACTTC. This codes for CACSSLYHYEQYF.

This chain uses TRBV5-1 with TRBJ1-4; TRBD1 agrees at 12 bases. The J segment lost 4 bases and the V segment lost 4 bases, leaving 5 bases of the junction unmatched. The length of the CDR3 is 16 residues. Germline values: CDR1 SGHRS, CDR2 YFSETQ. The CDR3 region has the DNA TGCGCCAGCAGCCAGGGACAGGGGGCGGTTAATGAAAAACTGTTTTTT. Translated, it gives CASSQGQGAVNEKLFF.

J is TRBJ1-3 and V is TRBV28; D remains unclear. This CDR3 spans 13 amino acids. V lost 8 bases and J 3 bases, leaving 11 bases between the germline ends. Germline V gene lookup returns CDR1 MDHEN and CDR2 SYDVKM. CDR3: CASRQHDGNTIYF. The DNA of the CDR3 is TGTGCCAGCCGACAACACGATGGAAACACCATATATTTT.

The chain carries TRBV27 and TRBJ1-1, with 7 bases identical to TRBD1. Germline lookup yields CDR1 MNHEY and CDR2 SMNVEV (reference sequence). The CDR3 covers 15 residues. V shed 5 bases and J 0 bases; nucleotides not matched to a gene: 6. CDR3 sequence reads: CASSRQGQMNTEAFF. The CDR3 DNA sequence: TGTGCCAGCAGTAGACAGGGACAAATGAACACTGAAGCTTTCTTT.

The V and J genes are TRBV5-6 and TRBJ2-7, with a possible D match to TRBD1 (5 bases). Germline CDR1 reads SGHDT; CDR2 reads YYEEEE. Trimming shortened V by 4 bases and J by 4 bases, and 6 bases separated the two germline ends. The CDR3 sequence is 11 residues long. DNA of the CDR3: TGTGCCAGCAGCAGACAGTACGAGCAGTACTTC. Translating gives CASSRQYEQYF.

The CDR3 DNA is TGTGCCAGCAGCGCGCGGGACAGGGGTAAGAACACTGAAGCTTTCTTT. Amino acid sequence: CASSARDRGKNTEAFF. The chain couples TRBV3-1 (or the pseudogene TRBV3-2) to TRBJ1-1; 10 bases are a match to TRBD1. J was trimmed by 1 base and V by 5 bases; bases with no gene match: 7. The CDR3 is 16 amino acids. The germline V gene encodes CDR1 LGHDT and CDR2 YNNKEL (reference sequence).